Listed below are T cell receptor beta chains from one sample, sequenced in a study of T cell responses to AZD1222 COVID-19 vaccine. Profiled with immunoSEQ multiplex PCR; TCRdb holds only in-frame clones, not every one. The profile shows about 120,000 clones, around nine tenths of them singletons. Sequenced here: peripheral blood, sampled on day 0 of AZD1222 vaccination. All receptors derive from an adult in good health. CDR3s include the opening cysteine and the closing phenylalanine or tryptophan. D genes are given only for firm matches. Clone sizes are given selectively: once, few, many, or a class where the clone is expanded.

TRBD1	TRBJ1-3	-	TRBV19	TGTGCCAGTAGTGACAGGGGAGTAGCTGGAAACACCATATATTTT	CASSDRGVAGNTIYF
-	TRBJ1-4	few	TRBV10-3	TGTGCCACCGCAGAGGTGGGTGAAAAACTGTTTTTT	CATAEVGEKLFF
-	TRBJ2-5	-	TRBV5-1	TGCGCCAGCAAGGGGGGAGACCAAGAGACCCAGTACTTC	CASKGGDQETQYF
TRBD1	TRBJ1-5	-	TRBV3-1/TRBV3-2	TGTGCCAGCAGCCTCGGACAGGCCAATCAGCCCCAGCATTTT	CASSLGQANQPQHF
-	TRBJ2-7	once	TRBV6-2/TRBV6-3	TGTGCCAGCAGTTACCCCGGGACCTACGAGCAGTACTTC	CASSYPGTYEQYF
TRBD1	TRBJ2-7	-	TRBV6-5	TGTGCCAGCAGTCGGGACAGTTCCTATTCCTACGAGCAGTACTTC	CASSRDSSYSYEQYF
TRBD2	TRBJ2-2	-	TRBV19	TGTGCCACCCGGACTAGAGGAGTCGGGGAGCTGTTTTTT	CATRTRGVGELFF
-	TRBJ1-4	-	TRBV19	TGTGCCAGTAGTATCTACGCAACTAATGAAAAACTGTTTTTT	CASSIYATNEKLFF
-	TRBJ2-1	-	TRBV6-2/TRBV6-3	TGTGCCAGCAGTTACTCGGAGACCGCTTCCTACAATGAGCAGTTCTTC	CASSYSETASYNEQFF
TRBD2	TRBJ2-7	-	TRBV6-2/TRBV6-3	TGTGCCAGCAGTTACTCGAGCGGGGGCACCGAGCAGTACTTC	CASSYSSGGTEQYF
TRBD1	TRBJ1-5	-	TRBV18	TGTGCCAGCTCACGAGGACAGGGCGATCAGCCCCAGCATTTT	CASSRGQGDQPQHF
-	TRBJ2-3	-	TRBV9	TGTGCCAGCAGCGTAGACGGGATAGATACGCAGTATTTT	CASSVDGIDTQYF
TRBD2	TRBJ2-1	-	TRBV18	TGTGCCAGCTCACCGGGACTAGCGTTCTACAATGAGCAGTTCTTC	CASSPGLAFYNEQFF
-	TRBJ1-2	-	TRBV29-1	TGCAGCGTTGAAGACGACACCTCAGCTAACTATGGCTACACCTTC	CSVEDDTSANYGYTF
-	TRBJ1-2	-	TRBV19	TGTGCCAGTAACCTGGGGGGGAATAGCGGCTATGGCTACACCTTC	CASNLGGNSGYGYTF
-	TRBJ1-1	-	TRBV18	TGTGCCAGCTCACAATCCCAGGTCGCTTTGATGAACACTGAAGCTTTCTTT	CASSQSQVALMNTEAFF
-	TRBJ1-2	once	TRBV28	TGTGCCAGCATGGAATCTCTCGGGACCGCCGGCTACACCTTC	CASMESLGTAGYTF